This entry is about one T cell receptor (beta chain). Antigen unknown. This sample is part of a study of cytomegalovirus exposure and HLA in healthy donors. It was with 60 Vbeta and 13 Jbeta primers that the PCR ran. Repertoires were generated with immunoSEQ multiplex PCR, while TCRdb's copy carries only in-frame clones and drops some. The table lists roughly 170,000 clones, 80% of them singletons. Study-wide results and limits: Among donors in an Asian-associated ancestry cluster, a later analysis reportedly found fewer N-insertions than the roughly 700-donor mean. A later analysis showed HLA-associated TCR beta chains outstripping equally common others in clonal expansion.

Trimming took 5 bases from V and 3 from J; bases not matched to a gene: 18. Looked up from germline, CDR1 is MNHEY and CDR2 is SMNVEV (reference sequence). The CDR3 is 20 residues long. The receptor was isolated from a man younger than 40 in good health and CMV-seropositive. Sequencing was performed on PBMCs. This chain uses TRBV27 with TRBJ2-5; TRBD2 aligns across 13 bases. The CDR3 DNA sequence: TGTGCCAGCAGTCCACGTATAGGTACTAGCGGGAGGGGAATTAAAGAGACCCAGTACTTC. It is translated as CASSPRIGTSGRGIKETQYF.